Each of the 27 T cell receptor beta chains below was sequenced from the same sample in a study of cytomegalovirus exposure and HLA in healthy donors. Primers included in the PCR were 60 Vbeta and 13 Jbeta primers. Measured with immunoSEQ multiplex PCR; TCRdb has only the in-frame clones, and not every one. This sample has approximately 150,000 clones; around 68% occur once, and the top ten carry roughly 1.4%. Sequencing was performed on PBMCs. The receptors were gathered from a man aged 50 to 59 in good health and CMV-seronegative.

This clone was seen more than once but under ten times. J is TRBJ2-1 and V is TRBV7-2, with 7 nucleotides matching TRBD1. J gave up 6 bases and V 7 bases, and 9 bases lay outside the gene matches. The CDR3 runs to 14 residues. CDR1 and CDR2 (germline): SGHTA, FQGNSA. CDR3 nucleotide sequence: TGTGCCAGCACCCCAGGGGGTGTGCCCAATGAGCAGTTCTTC. Amino acids: CASTPGGVPNEQFF. Full variable domain (missing parts from reference TRBV7-2 and TRBJ2-1): GAGVSQSPSNKVTEKGKDVELRCDPISGHTALYWYRQSLGQGLEFLIYFQGNSAPDKSGLPSDRFSAERTGGSVSTLTIQRTQQEDSAVYLCASTPGGVPNEQFFGPGTRLTVL.

This chain joins TRBV5-1 and TRBJ2-3, with 13 bases matching TRBD2. The CDR3 length is 17 residues. Germline V CDR1 and CDR2: SGHRS, YFSETQ. V gave up 4 bases and J gave up 0 bases; unmatched junction bases: 5. The CDR3 here is CASSPGTSGVSTDTQYF. The CDR3 region has the DNA TGCGCCAGCAGCCCCGGGACTAGCGGGGTTAGCACAGATACGCAGTATTTT.

This clone has a handful of counts. The V gene is TRBV6-1, the J gene TRBJ1-6, with D possibly matching TRBD1 (6 bases). The CDR3 totals 16 residues. The germline gives CDR1 MNHNS, CDR2 SASEGT. The germline V and J ends were trimmed by 4 bases and 9 bases, with 19 bases remaining between them. The CDR3 here is CASSVARDTFFSPLHF. CDR3 DNA sequence: TGTGCCAGCAGTGTGGCCCGGGACACGTTTTTTTCACCCCTCCACTTT.

This clone was counted between two and nine times. J is TRBJ2-3 and V is TRBV5-6; TRBD1 is a possible D gene (5 bases). V dropped 5 bases and J dropped 2 bases, with 9 bases sitting between them. CDR1 is SGHDT, CDR2 YYEEEE, per germline. This CDR3 comprises 13 residues. CDR3 nucleotides: TGTGCCAGCAGGCAGGGATACACAGATACGCAGTATTTT. Its protein is CASRQGYTDTQYF.

This rearrangement joins TRBV7-2 to TRBJ2-1, with D maybe TRBD2 (6 bases). CDR1 is SGHTA, CDR2 FQGNSA, per germline. The CDR3 is 17 amino acids. V gave up 2 bases and J gave up 6 bases, with 20 bases separating them. The CDR3 DNA follows: TGTGCCAGCAGCTTATGGCGGGGCAGCCTGGGCTTCAATGAGCAGTTCTTC. Protein product: CASSLWRGSLGFNEQFF.

The rearrangement uses TRBV4-1 and TRBJ2-1, with 8 positions matching TRBD2. With V trimmed by 0 bases and J by 8 bases, 6 bases remained unmatched. Germline CDR1 MGHRA, CDR2 YSYEKL. The CDR3 is 15 amino acids. The CDR3 nucleotides read TGCGCCAGCAGCCAAGAAGGCGGGGGGCTCGATGAGCAGTTCTTC. This translates into CASSQEGGGLDEQFF.

The chain links TRBV2 to TRBJ1-1; TRBD1 matches at 7 bases. The CDR3 consists of 14 residues. Trimming removed 4 bases from V and 1 base from J; junction bases left unmatched: 3. In germline, CDR1 is SNHLY, CDR2 FYNNEI. The CDR3 loop is CASSGQGRNTEAFF. The CDR3, as DNA: TGTGCCAGCAGTGGACAGGGAAGGAACACTGAAGCTTTCTTT.

The J gene is TRBJ2-5, the V gene TRBV7-3; 10 nucleotides agree with TRBD2. The germline V gene has CDR1 SGHTA and CDR2 FQGTGA. The CDR3 is made up of 16 amino acids. V shed 2 bases and J 2 bases; nucleotides not matched to a gene: 5. The CDR3 nucleotides read TGTGCCAGCAGCTTATCGCCTAGCGGGGGTCAAGAGACCCAGTACTTC. Residues: CASSLSPSGGQETQYF.

This clone was picked up one time. The chain employs TRBV4-1 and TRBJ1-2, with a possible D match to TRBD1 (6 bases). Trimming stripped 0 bases from V and 3 bases from J, with 14 bases between. Germline lookup yields CDR1 MGHRA and CDR2 YSYEKL. The CDR3 extends over 16 amino acids. The CDR3, as DNA: TGCGCCAGCAGCCAAGAGGGGGGGCACAGGGACTATGGCTACACCTTC. This sequence encodes CASSQEGGHRDYGYTF.

Comment on this clone: The same CDR3 can be traced to other DNA sequences in this sample. The CDR3 spells CASSQDAGASYNEQFF. The DNA for the CDR3 is TGCGCCAGCAGCCAAGACGCAGGGGCTTCCTACAATGAGCAGTTCTTC. The chain employs TRBV4-1 and TRBJ2-1, with a possible D match to TRBD1 (6 bases). V gave up 0 bases and J gave up 1 base, with 10 bases separating them. In germline, CDR1 is MGHRA, CDR2 YSYEKL. The CDR3 loop spans 16 amino acids.

The V gene is TRBV7-2, the J gene TRBJ2-2; 15 nucleotides match TRBD2. After removal of 3 bases from V and 6 bases from J, the junction contained 5 bases not matched to a gene. The CDR3 runs to 17 residues. The germline gives CDR1 SGHTA, CDR2 FQGNSA. The CDR3 DNA reads as TGTGCCAGCAGCTTCGGACTAGCGGGGGGGCGGGCCGGGGAGCTGTTTTTT. This translates into CASSFGLAGGRAGELFF.

V usage is TRBV19 and J usage is TRBJ1-1; D may be TRBD1 (5 bases). Germline loops: CDR1 LNHDA, CDR2 SQIVND (reference sequence). Between the trimmed V and J ends, which lost 3 bases and 5 bases, there was a span of 13 bases. CDR3 length: 14 amino acids. CDR3: CASSMGREVTEAFF. DNA of the CDR3: TGTGCCAGTAGTATGGGCAGGGAAGTGACTGAAGCTTTCTTT.

The chain links TRBV1 to TRBJ2-7; the D call in the table, TRBD1, was not verified against the DNA. TRBV1 is listed as a pseudogene. This CDR3 is 14 amino acids long. CDR3 in amino acids: CTSSRRDRVYEQYF. The CDR3 DNA reads as TGCACCAGCAGCCGTAGGGACAGGGTCTACGAGCAGTACTTC.

The rearrangement links TRBV5-1 to TRBJ2-7; D is perhaps TRBD2 (5 bases). Germline V gene lookup returns CDR1 SGHRS and CDR2 YFSETQ. Trimming removed 0 bases at V and 6 bases at J, with 16 bases between. This CDR3 has 15 residues. CDR3 sequence (DNA): TGCGCCAGCAGCTTGGGGGGAGCTGCCGAGCGCGAGCAGTACTTC. Amino acid sequence: CASSLGGAAEREQYF.

This chain connects TRBV6-4 to TRBJ1-1, with D maybe TRBD1 (5 bases). V was trimmed by 8 bases and J by 1 base, leaving 11 bases between them. Germline CDR1 and CDR2: MRHNA and SNTAGT. The CDR3 loop spans 13 amino acids. This CDR3 is CASSWGGNTEAFF. The DNA for the CDR3 is TGTGCCAGCTCCTGGGGGGGGAACACTGAAGCTTTCTTT.

This chain uses TRBV4-1 with TRBJ1-4; 7 positions agree with TRBD1. The CDR3 length is 14 residues. The V gene end was trimmed by 4 bases and the J gene end by 8 bases; junction bases not matched to a gene: 7. Looked up from germline, CDR1 is MGHRA and CDR2 is YSYEKL. This CDR3 reads CASSPQGGGEKLFF. The CDR3 DNA sequence: TGCGCCAGCAGCCCCCAGGGGGGTGGCGAAAAACTGTTTTTT.

The chain recombines TRBV7-2 with TRBJ2-7, with TRBD2 matching 9 bases. Germline V gene sequence: CDR1 SGHTA, CDR2 FQGNSA. J gave up 2 bases and V 3 bases, and 5 bases lay outside the gene matches. The CDR3 has 15 residues. CDR3: CASSFGGGATYEQYF. For the CDR3, the DNA is TGTGCCAGCAGCTTCGGCGGGGGGGCGACCTACGAGCAGTACTTC.

CDR3 bases: TGTGCCAGCAGCTCGGGGATATTAGCGGGGGGGCCGGGAGAGACCCAGTACTTC. This gives the protein CASSSGILAGGPGETQYF. The chain joins TRBV5-6 to TRBJ2-5; 11 nucleotides line up with TRBD2. The length of the CDR3 is 18 residues. V trimming: 3 bases; J trimming: 4 bases; junction bases outside the gene matches: 14. Looked up from germline, CDR1 is SGHDT and CDR2 is YYEEEE.

This clone was seen a handful of times. The gene calls are TRBV4-1 and TRBJ1-3, with 8 bases that match TRBD1. This CDR3 has 16 residues. CDR1 is MGHRA, CDR2 YSYEKL, per germline. J lost 5 bases, V lost 1 base, and 7 bases had no gene match. As DNA, the CDR3 is TGCGCCAGCAGCCAAGCGGCACAGGGGGGAAGAAACACCATATATTTT. Translation: CASSQAAQGGRNTIYF.

This chain joins TRBV28 and TRBJ2-6, with 7 bases lining up with TRBD1. The CDR3 runs to 15 residues. Germline V gives CDR1 MDHEN, CDR2 SYDVKM. The V segment lost 5 bases and the J segment 0 bases; nucleotides outside the gene matches: 1. DNA for the CDR3: TGTGCCAGCAGTCCAGGGGGCTCTGGGGCCAACGTCCTGACTTTC. Residues: CASSPGGSGANVLTF.

The rearrangement joins TRBV19 to TRBJ2-5; 8 nucleotides agree with TRBD2. V shed 8 bases and J 9 bases; nucleotides not matched to a gene: 17. CDR3 length: 15 amino acids. Germline CDR1 and CDR2: LNHDA and SQIVND (reference sequence). CDR3 amino acids: CASRTSGGVEGAQYF. The CDR3 region has the DNA TGTGCCAGTCGTACTAGCGGAGGTGTCGAGGGGGCCCAGTACTTC.

The V gene is TRBV28, the J gene TRBJ2-1; possible D gene TRBD1, 6 bases. Trimming took off 7 bases at V and 9 bases at J, with 16 bases between the two ends. The CDR3 has 13 amino acids. Germline CDR1 MDHEN, CDR2 SYDVKM. DNA for the CDR3: TGTGCCAGCAAGAGGGGGAGCCCGACTGAGCAGTTCTTC. It translates to CASKRGSPTEQFF.

This chain connects TRBV6-4 to TRBJ2-3, with TRBD1 matching over 8 bases. The V and J ends lost 0 bases and 3 bases, in that order; junction bases with no gene match: 5. This CDR3 region has 16 residues. Germline V lookup: CDR1 MRHNA, CDR2 SNTAGT. This CDR3 reads CASSDSGTGGTDTQYF. In DNA form, the CDR3 reads TGTGCCAGCAGTGACTCCGGGACAGGTGGTACAGATACGCAGTATTTT.

This clone appeared once. The genes are TRBV5-6 and TRBJ2-7; D is possibly TRBD1 (6 bases). Trimming shortened V by 4 bases and J by 3 bases, and 17 bases separated the two germline ends. The CDR3 is 15 amino acids. Germline lookup yields CDR1 SGHDT and CDR2 YYEEEE. CDR3 amino acids: CASSITGTKDYEQYF. The CDR3 nucleotides read TGTGCCAGCAGCATTACCGGGACAAAAGACTACGAGCAGTACTTC.

This clone was seen a handful of times. CDR3 region: CSVATGSGNTIYF. CDR3 bases: TGCAGCGTTGCTACAGGGTCAGGAAACACCATATATTTT. The genes are TRBV29-1 and TRBJ1-3, with D possibly matching TRBD1 (6 bases). Between the trimmed V and J ends, which lost 4 bases and 4 bases, there was a span of 11 bases. CDR1 and CDR2 (germline): SQVTM, ANQGSEA. The CDR3 has 13 amino acids. The full variable domain, rest sourced from reference TRBV29-1 and TRBJ1-3, is SAVISQKPSRDICQRGTSLTIQCQVDSQVTMMFWYRQQPGQSLTLIATANQGSEATYESGFVIDKFPISRPNLTFSTLTVSNMSPEDSSIYLCSVATGSGNTIYFGEGSWLTVV.

Points on this clone: Sequence at one end of the junction differs from germline and may be a read error. The chain has TRBV5-1 and TRBJ2-3, with TRBD1 identical over 9 bases. In germline, CDR1 is SGHRS, CDR2 YFSETQ. The CDR3 has 12 residues. CDR3 in amino acids: CASSLQGQGLDF. The CDR3 DNA sequence: TGCGCCAGCAGCTTACAGGGACAGGGTTTGGATTTT.

The V call is TRBV6-6, the J call TRBJ2-3, with 9 bases identical to TRBD2. From germline, CDR1 is MNHNY and CDR2 SVGAGI (reference sequence). The CDR3 is made up of 14 amino acids. Losses at the gene ends were 10 bases for V and 2 bases for J; bases not matched to a gene: 7. CDR3 nucleotide sequence: TGTGCCACGATAGCGGGGGCGATCACAGATACGCAGTATTTT. This sequence encodes CATIAGAITDTQYF.